This TCR beta chain was found in a study of T cell responses to AZD1222 COVID-19 vaccine. Findings and caveats of the study: Clonal diversity was possibly underestimated, and white British individuals and females predominated among donors. Across the whole spike, CD4 TCRs peaked at regions 160-218 and 743-854. At baseline, just five to seven AZD1222 recipients tested seropositive. Repertoires were collected only later (after the peak T cell response had occurred).

A note on this clone: The antigen remains undetermined.

Trimming stripped 8 bases from V and 2 bases from J, with 12 bases between. Germline V gene data show CDR1 as MDHEN and CDR2 as SYDVKM. The CDR3 runs to 13 residues. The data were produced by immunoSEQ multiplex PCR, yet TCRdb's version contains in-frame clones alone and is incomplete. This repertoire shows around 150,000 clones, about nine tenths found once; its top ten account for approximately 3.1%. The chain joins TRBV28 to TRBJ2-5; D is undetermined. The sequence came from an adult in good health. Material: peripheral blood, obtained on day 0 of MenACWY control vaccination. Here the CDR3 DNA reads TGTGCCAGCGTGGCCTCAACTCAAGAGACCCAGTACTTC. Its translation is CASVASTQETQYF.